Following are 24 T cell receptor beta chains from one sample sequenced in a study of T cell repertoires in cytomegalovirus infection. TCRdb called the reads again in MiXCR, with one record for every CDR3 protein. The sample holds some 560,000 distinct CDR3 sequences, about 39% seen once. The antigens these receptors bind are not known. The source was cultured PBMCs, collected from culture after CMV antigen stimulation. The source of these receptors is a human donor in good health (CMV status not recorded). Some clones in this sample may be carry-over from other donors' samples.

The chain links TRBV7-2 to TRBJ1-2, with unresolved D. V lost 3 bases to trimming and J lost 5 bases, with 13 bases between them. CDR3 length equals 14 residues. Germline V CDR1 and CDR2: SGHTA, FQGNSA. The CDR3 DNA reads as TGTGCCAGCAGCTTCCCGAGATTGGGATATGGCTACACCTTC. This translates into CASSFPRLGYGYTF.

The chain recombines TRBV12-3 or TRBV12-4 with TRBJ2-3; no reliable D call. V dropped 4 bases and J dropped 5 bases, with 16 bases sitting between them. The CDR3 is 15 residues long. The CDR3 here is CASSWGGVVQDTQYF. CDR3 nucleotide sequence: TGTGCCAGCAGTTGGGGTGGTGTAGTACAAGATACGCAGTATTTT.

The chain recombines TRBV5-5 with TRBJ2-5, with 11 nucleotides matching TRBD1. The germline V gene has CDR1 SGHKS and CDR2 YYEKEE (reference sequence). The CDR3 extends over 16 amino acids. V trimming: 4 bases; J trimming: 5 bases; junction bases outside the gene matches: 10. The CDR3 region is CASSKETGTGGETQYF. The CDR3 DNA sequence: TGTGCCAGCAGCAAAGAAACCGGGACAGGGGGGGAGACCCAGTACTTC.

The chain couples TRBV4-2 to TRBJ1-5, with unresolved D. The CDR3 contains 13 residues. Deletions cut 2 bases from V and 5 bases from J, with 7 bases between. The germline V gene encodes CDR1 LGHNA and CDR2 YNFKEQ. The CDR3 DNA is TGTGCCAGCAGCCAAAGAGCGGATCAGCCCCAGCATTTT. Translated: CASSQRADQPQHF.

Details on this clonotype: A much larger clone sits a single nucleotide away, making a read error possible. The CDR3 protein is CASSSGVYNSPLHF. Here the CDR3 DNA reads TGTGCCAGCAGCTCGGGGGTTTATAATTCACCCCTCCACTTT. This chain links TRBV7-2 with TRBJ1-6; TRBD1 is a possible D gene (5 bases). This CDR3 region has 14 residues. Trimming stripped 4 bases from V and 4 bases from J, with 8 bases between. Germline-derived CDR1 and CDR2 are SGHTA and FQGNSA. The full variable domain, in which reference TRBV7-2 and TRBJ1-6 provide the parts outside the CDR3, is GAGVSQSPSNKVTEKGKDVELRCDPISGHTALYWYRQSLGQGLEFLIYFQGNSAPDKSGLPSDRFSAERTGGSVSTLTIQRTQQEDSAVYLCASSSGVYNSPLHFGNGTRLTVT.

The chain joins TRBV7-8 to TRBJ1-6; D gene unclear. The CDR3 runs 13 residues. Germline CDR1 reads SGHVS; CDR2 reads FQNEAQ. Trimming left V 5 bases short and J 10 bases short, with 12 bases between. CDR3 bases: TGTGCCAGCAGCCACCCCGACAACTCACCCCTCCACTTT. Amino acid sequence: CASSHPDNSPLHF.

The genes are TRBV10-3 and TRBJ2-7, with D perhaps TRBD1 (5 bases). The germline V gene has CDR1 ENHRY and CDR2 SYGVKD. V was cut by 3 bases and J by 4 bases, with 16 bases left in between. The CDR3 runs 15 residues. CDR3 sequence reads: CAISDPRGGKYEQYF. The CDR3 nucleotides are TGTGCCATCAGTGATCCAAGGGGTGGGAAATACGAGCAGTACTTC.

The sample holds a few counts of this clonotype. This rearrangement joins TRBV7-2 to TRBJ2-1; 8 bases match TRBD1. Germline CDR1 SGHTA, CDR2 FQGNSA. V lost 2 bases, J lost 1 base, and 19 bases stayed unmatched. The CDR3 has 21 amino acids. For the CDR3, the DNA is TGTGCCAGCAGCTTACCCGGGACAGGTCCACTATCGCCTGCTTCCTACAATGAGCAGTTCTTC. It codes for CASSLPGTGPLSPASYNEQFF.

DNA of the CDR3: TGTGCCAGTAGTGGGAGGCCCCAACTAGTTCACGAGCAGTACTTC. Translated, it gives CASSGRPQLVHEQYF. The chain carries TRBV19 and TRBJ2-7, with D maybe TRBD2 (6 bases). Deletions cut 5 bases from V and 5 bases from J, with 19 bases between. The germline V gene encodes CDR1 LNHDA and CDR2 SQIVND (reference sequence). The CDR3 has 15 amino acids.

V usage is TRBV6-2 or TRBV6-3 and J usage is TRBJ1-1, with D unresolved. CDR1 is MNHEY, CDR2 SVGEGT, per germline. Trimming pared 10 bases from V and 1 base from J, leaving 13 bases between. The CDR3 is 13 amino acids. CDR3 residues: CANNPTRNTEAFF. CDR3 DNA sequence: TGTGCCAACAATCCGACACGGAACACTGAAGCTTTCTTT.

This clonotype showed up just a few times. The chain is built from TRBV7-6 and TRBJ1-2; TRBD1 aligns across 7 bases. Germline CDR1 reads SGHVS; CDR2 reads FNYEAQ. Trimming removed 5 bases from V and 7 bases from J; junction bases left unmatched: 10. The CDR3 extends over 14 amino acids. In nucleotides, the CDR3 is TGTGCCAGCAGCGCAATCACAGGGGCCTCTGGCTACACCTTC. Amino acid sequence: CASSAITGASGYTF.

This clonotype was counted between two and nine times. The genes are TRBV7-6 and TRBJ1-1; tentatively, D is TRBD1 (5 bases). The V gene lost 4 bases and the J gene lost 2 bases, with 20 bases spanning the gap. The CDR3 runs to 17 residues. Germline V lookup: CDR1 SGHVS, CDR2 FNYEAQ. CDR3 sequence (DNA): TGTGCCAGCAGCTCCCTCTGGTCTGGACAATTTAACACTGAAGCTTTCTTT. Its translation: CASSSLWSGQFNTEAFF. Together with reference TRBV7-6 and TRBJ1-1, the CDR3 gives the full variable domain: GAGVSQSPRYKVTKRGQDVALRCDPISGHVSLYWYRQALGQGPEFLTYFNYEAQQDKSGLPNDRFSAERPEGSISTLTIQRTEQRDSAMYRCASSSLWSGQFNTEAFFGQGTRLTVV.

This clonotype was detected only a few times. The V call is TRBV20-1, the J call TRBJ2-1; TRBD2 matches 7 bases. Per germline, CDR1 DFQATT and CDR2 SNEGSKA (reference sequence). The CDR3 extends over 14 amino acids. V was pared by 4 bases and J by 4 bases, with 7 bases of the junction left unmatched. CDR3 region: CSATTRSGYNEQFF. The CDR3 coding sequence is TGCAGTGCTACTACCCGTAGCGGGTACAATGAGCAGTTCTTC.

This clonotype was counted many times. The CDR3 nucleotides are TGTGCCAGCAGCTTCCTTGAGGGTCTTGGTGGAAACACCATATATTTT. Translating it yields CASSFLEGLGGNTIYF. The genes are TRBV7-2 and TRBJ1-3; no definite D call. V was clipped by 3 bases and J by 3 bases, with 15 bases between them. This CDR3 is built from 16 residues. Germline assignment: CDR1 SGHTA and CDR2 FQGNSA.

This chain connects TRBV5-6 to TRBJ1-3; tentatively, D is TRBD1 (5 bases). This CDR3 spans 15 amino acids. Germline CDR1 is SGHDT and CDR2 is YYEEEE. Trimming cost V 2 bases and J 7 bases, with 16 bases left between them. The CDR3 bases are TGTGCCAGCAGCTTTTTTCCGGGGGACCTGAACACCATATATTTT. It yields the protein CASSFFPGDLNTIYF.

The rearrangement joins TRBV12-3 or TRBV12-4 to TRBJ2-2, with 8 bases aligning to TRBD2. CDR3 length: 18 residues. The J segment lost 0 bases and the V segment lost 7 bases, leaving 13 bases of the junction unmatched. DNA for the CDR3: TGTGCCAGCACCCTGGTGGGACTAGGGGCATCGAACACCGGGGAGCTGTTTTTT. Translating gives CASTLVGLGASNTGELFF.

This clonotype was detected only a few times. V usage is TRBV24-1 and J usage is TRBJ2-5; 13 bases map to TRBD2. The V and J ends lost 4 bases and 2 bases, in that order; junction bases with no gene match: 3. The CDR3 runs 16 residues. Per the germline V gene, CDR1 is KGHDR and CDR2 is SFDVKD. CDR3 bases: TGTGCCACCAGTGACCCGGGACTAGCGGGGCAAGAGACCCAGTACTTC. It is translated as CATSDPGLAGQETQYF.

The genes are TRBV6-6 and TRBJ1-6; D call uncertain. Germline V gene data show CDR1 as MNHNY and CDR2 as SVGAGI (reference sequence). The germline V and J ends were trimmed by 4 bases and 10 bases, with 11 bases remaining between them. The CDR3 has 13 residues. CDR3 in DNA: TGTGCCAGCAGTTCCCAGTCGGGGTCACCCCTCCACTTT. It specifies CASSSQSGSPLHF.

The CDR3 is CASSEGYNSGELFF. In DNA, the CDR3 is TGTGCCAGCAGTGAAGGGTATAATTCCGGGGAGCTGTTTTTT. V is TRBV6-1 and J is TRBJ2-2; D remains ambiguous. CDR3 length: 14 residues. The V end lost 1 base, the J end lost 6 bases, and 9 bases lay between the germline ends. CDR1 and CDR2 (germline): MNHNS, SASEGT.

The CDR3 reads CATSRGRLSYEQYF. The CDR3 nucleotides read TGTGCCACCAGCAGAGGACGGCTCTCCTACGAGCAGTACTTC. The chain couples TRBV15 to TRBJ2-7; no firm D call. Germline V gene lookup returns CDR1 LNHNV and CDR2 YYDKDF (reference sequence). The CDR3 totals 14 residues. V lost 1 base and J lost 0, with 7 bases in between.

This chain connects TRBV4-3 to TRBJ2-2; 11 nucleotides align to TRBD2. V shed 0 bases, J shed 4 bases, and the junction held 4 bases outside the gene matches. Germline V gives CDR1 LGHNA, CDR2 YSLEER. The CDR3 runs 17 residues. Here the CDR3 reads CASSQEVAGGFTGELFF. The CDR3, as DNA: TGCGCCAGCAGCCAAGAAGTAGCGGGAGGGTTCACCGGGGAGCTGTTTTTT.

The chain combines TRBV6-2 or TRBV6-3 with TRBJ1-1; 9 bases line up with TRBD1. Per germline, CDR1 MNHEY and CDR2 SVGEGT. CDR3 length: 12 amino acids. With V trimmed by 5 bases and J by 12 bases, 7 bases remained unmatched. CDR3 in amino acids: CASSPRDRETFF. In DNA, the CDR3 is TGTGCCAGCAGTCCCCGGGACAGGGAAACTTTCTTT.

The chain employs TRBV7-2 and TRBJ2-3; D perhaps matches TRBD2 (5 bases). Between the trimmed V and J ends, which lost 4 bases and 2 bases, there was a span of 16 bases. The CDR3 extends over 16 amino acids. The germline CDR1 and CDR2 sequences are SGHTA and FQGNSA. CDR3 loop: CASSYPTRPSTDTQYF. CDR3 nucleotides: TGTGCCAGCAGCTACCCCACTAGGCCCTCCACAGATACGCAGTATTTT. The entire variable domain, with the rest obtained from reference TRBV7-2 and TRBJ2-3, is as follows: GAGVSQSPSNKVTEKGKDVELRCDPISGHTALYWYRQSLGQGLEFLIYFQGNSAPDKSGLPSDRFSAERTGGSVSTLTIQRTQQEDSAVYLCASSYPTRPSTDTQYFGPGTRLTVL.

This clonotype was seen only a few times. This chain's CDR3 is CASSFAGTGELFF. CDR3 sequence (DNA): TGTGCCAGCAGCTTTGCGGGTACCGGGGAGCTGTTTTTT. This chain joins TRBV7-2 and TRBJ2-2; perhaps TRBD2 as D (5 bases). The CDR3 is 13 amino acids. Germline V gene sequence: CDR1 SGHTA, CDR2 FQGNSA. V lost 3 bases to trimming and J lost 5 bases, with 7 bases between them.